The 3 T cell receptor beta chains listed next were all sequenced from one sample in a study of cytomegalovirus exposure and HLA in healthy donors (dated by TCRdb to the late 2010s). Receptor amplification or capture employed the immunoSEQ multiplex PCR assay. A mixture of 60 forward primers for TCR Vbeta segments and 13 reverse primers for TCR Jbeta segments was used in the multiplex PCR. The source is immuneACCESS, and TCRdb retained only in-frame sequences with V and J called. Part of the clones is not carried over; for the studies checked, unresolved V genes explain less than half of this, and the remainder is unexplained. The sample table shows over 200,000 clones, and around nine tenths are seen once. Clones ranked in the top ten supply 1% of the sample. The material sequenced was PBMCs. All receptors derive from a woman under 30 in good health and CMV-seronegative.

This chain connects TRBV19 to TRBJ1-2, with TRBD1 as a possible D gene (5 bases). This CDR3 has 12 residues. Trimming pared 7 bases from V and 5 bases from J, leaving 11 bases between. Germline V gene sequence: CDR1 LNHDA, CDR2 SQIVND (reference sequence). The CDR3 region is CASTLEGYGYTF. CDR3 sequence (DNA): TGTGCCAGTACCCTGGAGGGGTATGGCTACACCTTC.

This clone has a handful of counts. The V call is TRBV2, the J call TRBJ1-2; 11 bases are shared with TRBD1. CDR3 length: 14 amino acids. The V gene's germline CDR1 is SNHLY and CDR2 FYNNEI. After removal of 7 bases from V and 8 bases from J, the junction contained 9 bases not matched to a gene. CDR3 sequence reads: CASNLGQGAEGYTF. Here the CDR3 DNA reads TGTGCCAGCAACTTAGGACAGGGGGCAGAAGGCTACACCTTC.

The chain is built from TRBV10-1 and TRBJ2-1, with 10 bases that match TRBD2. The trim removed 0 bases at V and 8 bases at J, leaving 7 bases unmatched. The CDR3 is 16 residues long. From germline, CDR1 is WNHNN and CDR2 SYGVQD (reference sequence). This CDR3 reads CASSESSLAGVDEQFF. The CDR3 DNA follows: TGCGCCAGCAGTGAGTCGAGCCTAGCGGGGGTTGATGAGCAGTTCTTC.